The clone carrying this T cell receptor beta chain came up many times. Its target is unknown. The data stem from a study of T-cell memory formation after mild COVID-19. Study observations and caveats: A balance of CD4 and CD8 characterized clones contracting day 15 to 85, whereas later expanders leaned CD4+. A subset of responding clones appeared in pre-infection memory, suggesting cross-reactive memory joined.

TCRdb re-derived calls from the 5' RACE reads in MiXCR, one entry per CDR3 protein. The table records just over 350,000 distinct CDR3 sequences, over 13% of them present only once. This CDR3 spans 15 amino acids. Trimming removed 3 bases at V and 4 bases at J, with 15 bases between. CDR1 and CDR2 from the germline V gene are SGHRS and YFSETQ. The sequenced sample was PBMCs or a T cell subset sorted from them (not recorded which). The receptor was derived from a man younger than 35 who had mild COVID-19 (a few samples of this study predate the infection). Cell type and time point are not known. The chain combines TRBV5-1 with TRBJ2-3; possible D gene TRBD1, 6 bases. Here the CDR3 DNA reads TGCGCCAGCAGCTCGACAGGCCTGGGGCCAGATACGCAGTATTTT. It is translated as CASSSTGLGPDTQYF.